This TCR beta chain was identified in a study of T cell responses to AZD1222 COVID-19 vaccine. Overall study results and limits: Only a handful of AZD1222 recipients, several in all, had baseline seropositivity.

Trimming removed 4 bases at V and 1 base at J, with 7 bases between. The CDR3 length is 13 residues. Germline V gene lookup returns CDR1 SGHNT and CDR2 YENEEA. Worth noting for this clone: Its antigen is not identified.

Some clones are missing from TCRdb's copy, which holds only in-frame ones; the method was immunoSEQ multiplex PCR. This table holds tens of thousands of clones, around 90% found once. The input for sequencing was peripheral blood, taken on day 0 of AZD1222 vaccination. The clonotype originates from an adult in good health. The V gene is TRBV11-3, the J gene TRBJ1-1; D gene unclear. The CDR3 DNA sequence: TGTGCCAGCAGCTGGAATTGGAACACTGAAGCTTTCTTT. Its translation is CASSWNWNTEAFF.